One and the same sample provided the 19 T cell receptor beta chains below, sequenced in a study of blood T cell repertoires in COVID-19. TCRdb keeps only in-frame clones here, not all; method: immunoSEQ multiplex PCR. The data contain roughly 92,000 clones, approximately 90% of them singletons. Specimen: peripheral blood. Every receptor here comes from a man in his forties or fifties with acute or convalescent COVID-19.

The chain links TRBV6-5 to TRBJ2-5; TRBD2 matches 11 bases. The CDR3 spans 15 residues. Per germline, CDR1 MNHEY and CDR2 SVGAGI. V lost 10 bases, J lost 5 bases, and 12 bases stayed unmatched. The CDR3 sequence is CAKLDPGLAEETQYF. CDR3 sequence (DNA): TGTGCCAAACTGGATCCGGGACTAGCGGAGGAGACCCAGTACTTC.

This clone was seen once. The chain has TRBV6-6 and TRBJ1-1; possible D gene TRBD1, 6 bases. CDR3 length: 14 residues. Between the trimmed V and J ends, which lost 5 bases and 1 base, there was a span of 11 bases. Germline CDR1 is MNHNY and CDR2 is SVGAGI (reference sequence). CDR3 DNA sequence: TGTGCCAGCAGTAGGCAGGGGCGGAACACTGAAGCTTTCTTT. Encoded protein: CASSRQGRNTEAFF.

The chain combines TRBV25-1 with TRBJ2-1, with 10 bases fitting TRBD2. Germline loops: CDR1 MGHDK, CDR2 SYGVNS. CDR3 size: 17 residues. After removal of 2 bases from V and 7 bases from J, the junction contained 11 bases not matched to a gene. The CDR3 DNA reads TGTGCCAGCAGTGAAACGTTGCTAGCGGGAGCTAAAAATGAGCAGTTCTTC. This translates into CASSETLLAGAKNEQFF.

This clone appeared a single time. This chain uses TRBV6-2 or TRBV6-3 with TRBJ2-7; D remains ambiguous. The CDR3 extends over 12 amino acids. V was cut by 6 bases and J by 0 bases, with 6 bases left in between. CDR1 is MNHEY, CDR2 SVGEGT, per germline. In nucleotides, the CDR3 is TGTGCCAGCAGCTCGTTCTCCTACGAGCAGTACTTC. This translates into CASSSFSYEQYF.

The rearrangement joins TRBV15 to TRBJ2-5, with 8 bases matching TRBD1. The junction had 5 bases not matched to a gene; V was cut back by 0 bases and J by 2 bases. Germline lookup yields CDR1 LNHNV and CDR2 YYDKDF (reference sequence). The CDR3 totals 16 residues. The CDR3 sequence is CATSREGQGAQETQYF. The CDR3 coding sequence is TGTGCCACCAGCAGAGAGGGGCAGGGGGCGCAAGAGACCCAGTACTTC. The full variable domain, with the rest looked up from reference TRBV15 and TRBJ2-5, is DAMVIQNPRYQVTQFGKPVTLSCSQTLNHNVMYWYQQKSSQAPKLLFHYYDKDFNNEADTPDNFQSRRPNTSFCFLDIRSPGLGDTAMYLCATSREGQGAQETQYFGPGTRLLVL.

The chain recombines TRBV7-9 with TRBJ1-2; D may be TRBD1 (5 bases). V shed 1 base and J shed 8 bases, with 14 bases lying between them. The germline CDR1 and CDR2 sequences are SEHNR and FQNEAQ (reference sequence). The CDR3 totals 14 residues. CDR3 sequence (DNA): TGTGCCAGCAGCTTAGTGACAGAAGAAGAGGGCTACACCTTC. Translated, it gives CASSLVTEEEGYTF.

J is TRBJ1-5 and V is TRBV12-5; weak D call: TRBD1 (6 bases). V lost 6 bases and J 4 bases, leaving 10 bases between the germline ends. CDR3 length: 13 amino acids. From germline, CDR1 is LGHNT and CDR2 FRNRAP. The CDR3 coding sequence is TGTGCTAGTGGCCCCGGACAGAATCAGCCCCAGCATTTT. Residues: CASGPGQNQPQHF.

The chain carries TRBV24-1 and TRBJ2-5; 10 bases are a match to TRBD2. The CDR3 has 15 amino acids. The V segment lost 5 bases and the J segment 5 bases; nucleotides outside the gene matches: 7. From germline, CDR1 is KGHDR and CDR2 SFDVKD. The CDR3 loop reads CATSGASGRDETQYF. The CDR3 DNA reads TGTGCCACCAGTGGGGCTAGCGGGAGAGATGAGACCCAGTACTTC.

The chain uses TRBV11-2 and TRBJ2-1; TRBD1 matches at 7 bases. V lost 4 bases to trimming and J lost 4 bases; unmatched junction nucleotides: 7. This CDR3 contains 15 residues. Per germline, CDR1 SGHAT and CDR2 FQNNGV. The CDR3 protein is CASSSGQAGYNEQFF. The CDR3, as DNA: TGTGCCAGCAGCTCCGGACAGGCTGGTTACAATGAGCAGTTCTTC.

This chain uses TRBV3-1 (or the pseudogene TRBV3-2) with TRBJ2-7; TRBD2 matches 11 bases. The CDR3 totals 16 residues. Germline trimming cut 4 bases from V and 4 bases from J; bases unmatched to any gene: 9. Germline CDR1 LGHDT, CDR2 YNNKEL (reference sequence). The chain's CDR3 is CASSPLRLAGFYEQYF. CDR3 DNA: TGTGCCAGCAGCCCCCTTCGACTAGCGGGATTTTACGAGCAGTACTTC.

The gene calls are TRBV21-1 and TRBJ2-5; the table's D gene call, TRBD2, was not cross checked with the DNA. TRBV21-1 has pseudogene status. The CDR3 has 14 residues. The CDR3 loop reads CASSKVHFQETQYF. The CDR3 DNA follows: TGTGCCAGCAGCAAAGTCCACTTCCAAGAGACCCAGTACTTC.

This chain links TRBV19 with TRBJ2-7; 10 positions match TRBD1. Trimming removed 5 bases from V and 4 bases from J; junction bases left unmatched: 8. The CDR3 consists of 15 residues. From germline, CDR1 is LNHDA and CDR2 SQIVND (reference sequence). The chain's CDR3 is CASSDVGTGAYEQYF. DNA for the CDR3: TGTGCCAGTAGTGATGTAGGGACAGGGGCTTACGAGCAGTACTTC.

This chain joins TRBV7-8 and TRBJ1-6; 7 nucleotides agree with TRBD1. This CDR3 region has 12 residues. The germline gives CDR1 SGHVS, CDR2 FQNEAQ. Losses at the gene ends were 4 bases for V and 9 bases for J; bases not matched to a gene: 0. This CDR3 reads CASSYRGSPLHF. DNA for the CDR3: TGTGCCAGCAGCTACAGGGGTTCACCCCTCCACTTT.

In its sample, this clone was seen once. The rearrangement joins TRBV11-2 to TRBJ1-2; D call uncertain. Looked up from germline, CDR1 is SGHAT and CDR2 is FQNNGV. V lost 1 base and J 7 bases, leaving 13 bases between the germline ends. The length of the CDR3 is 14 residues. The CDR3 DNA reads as TGTGCCAGCAGCTTAGCCCGGAGAGGGAGTGGCTACACCTTC. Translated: CASSLARRGSGYTF.

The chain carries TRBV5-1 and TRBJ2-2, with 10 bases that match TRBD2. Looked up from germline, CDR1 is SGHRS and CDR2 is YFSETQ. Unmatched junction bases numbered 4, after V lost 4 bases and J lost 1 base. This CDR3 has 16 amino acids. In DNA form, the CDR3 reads TGCGCCAGCAGCGGCTGGACTAGCGGGAACACCGGGGAGCTGTTTTTT. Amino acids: CASSGWTSGNTGELFF.

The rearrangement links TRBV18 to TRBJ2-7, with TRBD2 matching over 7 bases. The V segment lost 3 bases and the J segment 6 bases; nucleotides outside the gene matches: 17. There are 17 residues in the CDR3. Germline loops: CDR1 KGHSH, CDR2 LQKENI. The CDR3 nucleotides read TGTGCCAGCTCACCCCCGCCTGAGGGGAGGGGATGGGGCGAGCAGTACTTC. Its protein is CASSPPPEGRGWGEQYF.

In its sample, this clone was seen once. Written as DNA, the CDR3 is TGTGCCAGCGGCGCGACAGGGGGAATTGGGACGCAGTATTTT. This gives the protein CASGATGGIGTQYF. This chain joins TRBV6-5 and TRBJ2-3, with TRBD1 matching over 9 bases. With 8 bases clipped from V and 9 bases from J, the junction kept 12 bases outside the gene matches. Looked up from germline, CDR1 is MNHEY and CDR2 is SVGAGI. The CDR3 consists of 14 residues.

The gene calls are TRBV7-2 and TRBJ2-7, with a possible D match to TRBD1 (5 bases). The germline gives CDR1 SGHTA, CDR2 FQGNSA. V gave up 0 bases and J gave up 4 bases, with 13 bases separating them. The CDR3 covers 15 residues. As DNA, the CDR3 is TGTGCCAGCAGCTTAGCGACAGCCTCGATTTACGAGCAGTACTTC. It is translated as CASSLATASIYEQYF. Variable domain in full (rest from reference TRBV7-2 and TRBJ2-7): GAGVSQSPSNKVTEKGKDVELRCDPISGHTALYWYRQSLGQGLEFLIYFQGNSAPDKSGLPSDRFSAERTGGSVSTLTIQRTQQEDSAVYLCASSLATASIYEQYFGPGTRLTVT.

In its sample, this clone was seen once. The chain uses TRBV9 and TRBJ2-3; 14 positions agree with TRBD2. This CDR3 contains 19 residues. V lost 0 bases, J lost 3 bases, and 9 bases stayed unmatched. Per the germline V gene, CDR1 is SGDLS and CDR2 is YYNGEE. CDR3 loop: CASSVGLAGGFEVTDTQYF. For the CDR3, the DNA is TGTGCCAGCAGCGTAGGACTAGCGGGAGGGTTTGAGGTGACAGATACGCAGTATTTT.